Below, 26 T cell receptor beta chains from the same sample are listed, as sequenced in a study of blood T cell repertoires in COVID-19 (dated by TCRdb to the early 2020s). The library was made by the immunoSEQ multiplex PCR assay. TCRdb holds this immuneACCESS table with in-frame rearrangements only. Some clones are missing; in checked studies, unresolved V genes explain under half, and the rest has no known cause. Across this sample there are over 130,000 clones, with more than 70% seen only once. Clones ranked in the top ten supply more than 25% of the sample. Sample: peripheral blood. The receptors shown here come from a human donor in a cohort sampled during active COVID-19.

V usage is TRBV3-1 (or the pseudogene TRBV3-2) and J usage is TRBJ2-5, with D perhaps matching TRBD2 (6 bases). Trimming removed 6 bases from V and 5 bases from J, with 13 bases in between. Per germline, CDR1 LGHDT and CDR2 YNNKEL (reference sequence). This CDR3 is built from 13 residues. DNA of the CDR3: TGTGCCAGCAGGGGACTTCAGGCGGAGACCCAGTACTTC. It yields the protein CASRGLQAETQYF.

This clone was recorded once. The chain couples TRBV5-3 to TRBJ1-6; TRBD1 is a possible D gene (6 bases). TRBV5-3 is designated an ORF whose function remains uncertain. The CDR3 is 16 residues long. V dropped 0 bases and J dropped 9 bases, with 16 bases sitting between them. CDR3 DNA: TGTGCCAGAAGCTTGGGACAGGATACCGCCCCTTCACCCCTCCACTTT. It codes for CARSLGQDTAPSPLHF.

The rearrangement uses TRBV4-1 and TRBJ2-1, with a possible D match to TRBD1 (5 bases). V was trimmed by 5 bases and J by 0 bases, leaving 11 bases between them. CDR3 length equals 15 residues. Germline V lookup: CDR1 MGHRA, CDR2 YSYEKL. Written as DNA, the CDR3 is TGCGCCAGCAGCATAAGACAGAGCTCCTACAATGAGCAGTTCTTC. Protein: CASSIRQSSYNEQFF.

This chain links TRBV7-9 with TRBJ2-7, with D tentatively TRBD2 (5 bases). Between the trimmed V and J ends, which lost 1 base and 9 bases, there was a span of 10 bases. Germline V gene lookup returns CDR1 SEHNR and CDR2 FQNEAQ (reference sequence). The CDR3 has 12 amino acids. The CDR3 loop is CASSLVLEGQYF. CDR3 bases: TGTGCCAGCAGCTTAGTGCTCGAGGGGCAGTACTTC.

In the case of this clone: One junction end disagrees with the germline gene, perhaps due to a read error. This chain joins TRBV4-2 and TRBJ2-5; D is undetermined. The V gene's germline CDR1 is LGHNA and CDR2 YNFKEQ. The CDR3 contains 12 residues. CDR3 DNA sequence: TGTGCCAGCAGCGAAGACTTGAGGACCCAGTACTTC. It encodes CASSEDLRTQYF.

Here the CDR3 reads CASSRSRDRGPDTQYF. Written as DNA, the CDR3 is TGTGCCAGCAGCCGATCCCGGGACAGGGGCCCCGATACGCAGTATTTT. The J gene is TRBJ2-3, the V gene TRBV4-2, with TRBD1 matching 10 bases. The trim removed 4 bases at V and 6 bases at J, leaving 10 bases unmatched. This CDR3 contains 16 residues. Germline V gene sequence: CDR1 LGHNA, CDR2 YNFKEQ.

The chain couples TRBV5-5 to TRBJ2-7; 7 positions match TRBD1. V gave up 4 bases and J gave up 4 bases; unmatched junction bases: 8. This CDR3 has 14 amino acids. CDR1 is SGHKS and CDR2 is YYEKEE in the germline V gene (reference sequence). The CDR3 reads CASSNRDSPYEQYF. As DNA, the CDR3 is TGTGCCAGCAGCAACCGGGACAGCCCTTACGAGCAGTACTTC.

The V gene is TRBV11-2, the J gene TRBJ1-2, with TRBD1 matching 10 bases. The CDR3 runs to 15 residues. Per germline, CDR1 SGHAT and CDR2 FQNNGV. V dropped 1 base and J dropped 5; count of bases not matched to a gene: 4. In DNA form, the CDR3 reads TGTGCCAGCAGCTTAGGGGACAGGGGCGGGTATGGCTACACCTTC. Translation: CASSLGDRGGYGYTF.

V is TRBV7-2 and J is TRBJ1-6; the D is unclear. V gave up 1 base and J gave up 7 bases, with 11 bases separating them. Germline-derived CDR1 and CDR2 are SGHTA and FQGNSA. This CDR3 region has 15 residues. The CDR3, as DNA: TGTGCCAGCAGCTTAGGTGGAGGGCCGAATTCACCCCTCCACTTT. This sequence encodes CASSLGGGPNSPLHF.

DNA for the CDR3: TGTGCCAGCACCAAACACGGGGGGCGGCAAGAGACCCAGTACTTC. The encoded protein is CASTKHGGRQETQYF. V is TRBV21-1 and J is TRBJ2-5; the table assigns TRBD2, which was not confirmed against the DNA. TRBV21-1 is a listed pseudogene. This CDR3 contains 15 residues.

This rearrangement joins TRBV19 to TRBJ2-5; 7 bases match TRBD2. J was trimmed by 7 bases and V by 6 bases; bases with no gene match: 14. The germline CDR1 and CDR2 sequences are LNHDA and SQIVND (reference sequence). The CDR3 is 15 residues long. CDR3 in DNA: TGTGCCAGTAGCCCAGGGTGGAGCTCGGGGGGGACCCAGTACTTC. Amino acid sequence: CASSPGWSSGGTQYF. The full variable domain, completed using reference TRBV19 and TRBJ2-5, is DGGITQSPKYLFRKEGQNVTLSCEQNLNHDAMYWYRQDPGQGLRLIYYSQIVNDFQKGDIAEGYSVSREKKESFPLTVTSAQKNPTAFYLCASSPGWSSGGTQYFGPGTRLLVL.

Here the CDR3 DNA reads TGTGCCAGCTCACCACAATCGGGTGGGAACACTGAAGCTTTCTTT. Translated, it gives CASSPQSGGNTEAFF. The chain uses TRBV18 and TRBJ1-1; D gene ambiguous. The CDR3 spans 15 residues. V dropped 1 base and J dropped 1 base, with 10 bases sitting between them. Germline CDR1 is KGHSH and CDR2 is LQKENI.

The chain has TRBV3-1 (or the pseudogene TRBV3-2) and TRBJ2-7; D might be TRBD2 (6 bases). The CDR3 totals 13 residues. Germline values: CDR1 LGHDT, CDR2 YNNKEL (reference sequence). Trimming left V 0 bases short and J 7 bases short, with 10 bases between. CDR3: CASSQDNGREQYF. The DNA of the CDR3 is TGTGCCAGCAGCCAAGATAATGGGAGGGAGCAGTACTTC.

The CDR3 coding sequence is TGTGCCAGCAGTTTAACTGTATACACCATATATTTT. Amino acids: CASSLTVYTIYF. The J gene is TRBJ1-3, the V gene TRBV12-3 or TRBV12-4; D gene ambiguous. Between the trimmed V and J ends, which lost 2 bases and 8 bases, there was a span of 7 bases. This CDR3 has 12 residues.

This sequence joins TRBV2 and TRBJ1-6, with 8 bases lining up with TRBD1. The CDR3 runs to 14 residues. Germline assignment: CDR1 SNHLY and CDR2 FYNNEI. Trimming removed 7 bases from V and 13 bases from J; junction bases left unmatched: 12. CDR3 sequence (DNA): TGTGCCAGCACTCCCGACAGGGGCGAATGGCCCCTCCACTTT. Residues: CASTPDRGEWPLHF.

The J gene is TRBJ1-1, the V gene TRBV29-1; TRBD1 matches at 9 bases. This CDR3 spans 12 amino acids. V lost 6 bases to trimming and J lost 11 bases; unmatched junction nucleotides: 10. CDR1 and CDR2 from the germline V gene are SQVTM and ANQGSEA. The DNA of the CDR3 is TGCAGCGTATCTGACAGGGGGAGACAGGCTTTCTTT. Translated: CSVSDRGRQAFF.

This chain joins TRBV23-1 and TRBJ1-2, with TRBD1 as a possible D gene (5 bases). TRBV23-1 is sorted into the ORF group, with uncertain function. CDR3 length: 19 amino acids. V was pared by 0 bases and J by 8 bases, with 28 bases between. DNA for the CDR3: TGCGCCAGCAGTCAATCTTTCCCCTCCTACCGGGACTTCGAGAGGGGCTACACCTTC. Amino acid sequence: CASSQSFPSYRDFERGYTF.

This chain joins TRBV4-3 and TRBJ2-1; 9 bases fit TRBD2. Germline V gene lookup returns CDR1 LGHNA and CDR2 YSLEER. The CDR3 contains 15 residues. J lost 8 bases, V lost 0 bases, and 5 bases had no gene match. The chain's CDR3 is CASSQDQRGADEQFF. The CDR3 DNA follows: TGCGCCAGCAGCCAAGATCAGCGGGGGGCCGATGAGCAGTTCTTC.

V usage is TRBV5-1 and J usage is TRBJ1-1; D is unclear. This CDR3 comprises 14 residues. Germline lookup yields CDR1 SGHRS and CDR2 YFSETQ. V was cut by 3 bases and J by 6 bases, with 15 bases left in between. CDR3 DNA: TGCGCCAGCAGCTCGACTTCCCCGAGGCCTGAAGCTTTCTTT. This translates into CASSSTSPRPEAFF.

This chain joins TRBV6-5 and TRBJ1-6; a possible D gene is TRBD1 (6 bases). The CDR3 has 15 amino acids. V was shortened by 5 bases and J by 7 bases, with 15 bases between the two germline ends. CDR1 and CDR2 from the germline V gene are MNHEY and SVGAGI. CDR3: CASSPRDTFNSPLHF. CDR3 DNA sequence: TGTGCCAGCAGTCCCCGGGACACCTTCAATTCACCCCTCCACTTT.

The rearrangement joins TRBV11-2 to TRBJ2-5; D is possibly TRBD1 (7 bases). The CDR3 is 16 residues long. V lost 2 bases, J lost 2 bases, and 15 bases lay in between. Germline CDR1 reads SGHAT; CDR2 reads FQNNGV. CDR3 nucleotide sequence: TGTGCCAGCAGCTTATCCTTGGCAGGGGGGCAAGAGACCCAGTACTTC. Its protein is CASSLSLAGGQETQYF.

The J gene is TRBJ2-5, the V gene TRBV9; D unclear. CDR1 SGDLS and CDR2 YYNGEE come from the germline V gene. The CDR3 has 14 amino acids. V lost 0 bases and J lost 1, with 7 bases in between. The CDR3 DNA follows: TGTGCCAGCAGCGTAGAGATGGCCCAAGAGACCCAGTACTTC. Amino acid sequence: CASSVEMAQETQYF.

The chain has TRBV12-5 and TRBJ2-7, with D possibly being TRBD2 (5 bases). V lost 2 bases and J 0 bases, leaving 8 bases between the germline ends. The length of the CDR3 is 14 residues. Germline CDR1 and CDR2: LGHNT and FRNRAP. The CDR3 region has the DNA TGTGCTAGTGGTTTGTCTGGGAGCTCCTACGAGCAGTACTTC. Translating it yields CASGLSGSSYEQYF.

The J gene is TRBJ2-2, the V gene TRBV29-1, with TRBD1 matching 9 bases. Germline-derived CDR1 and CDR2 are SQVTM and ANQGSEA. This CDR3 is built from 18 residues. Trimming removed 8 bases from V and 3 bases from J; junction bases left unmatched: 19. For the CDR3, the DNA is TGCAGCCCCCCCCGGAGACAGGGGGTAAAATTGGACACCGGGGAGCTGTTTTTT. Translating gives CSPPRRQGVKLDTGELFF.

The chain is built from TRBV7-2 and TRBJ2-3; 11 bases are a match to TRBD2. Germline trimming cut 1 base from V and 6 bases from J; bases unmatched to any gene: 3. CDR3 length: 15 amino acids. Germline assignment: CDR1 SGHTA and CDR2 FQGNSA. CDR3 amino acids: CASSLVAGGRDTQYF. In nucleotides, the CDR3 is TGTGCCAGCAGCTTAGTAGCGGGGGGGAGGGATACGCAGTATTTT.

The chain employs TRBV15 and TRBJ1-1; unclear D gene. The germline gives CDR1 LNHNV, CDR2 YYDKDF (reference sequence). V lost 0 bases and J lost 11, with 13 bases in between. The CDR3 totals 13 residues. CDR3 protein: CATSRDTAGWAFF. The CDR3 DNA is TGTGCCACCAGCAGAGATACCGCAGGTTGGGCTTTCTTT.